One T cell receptor beta chain is described in this entry. The target antigen is unknown. Relative to the germline gene, one junction end is altered; a read error may explain this. The analysis used unsorted bulk bone marrow, not T-cell subsets. The data derive from a study of hypomethylating agent response in myelodysplastic syndrome. Study-wide findings and caveats: Whether shared GLIPH2 clusters recognize novel MDS antigens was not confirmed. Control donors' ages did not match those of MDS patients.

Two replicates of roughly 200 ng each gave 400 ng DNA per sample, survey resolution. Only in-frame clones appear in the TCRdb table, and some are missing; sequencing was by immunoSEQ multiplex PCR. The top ten hold 7.6% of the sample, which has over 3,500 clones, about 80% seen once. Per germline, CDR1 SSHAT and CDR2 FNYEAQ (reference sequence). This CDR3 spans 13 amino acids. The clonotype was recovered from a human donor with myelodysplastic syndrome. V is TRBV7-7 and J is TRBJ2-2; no definite D call. This specimen consisted of bone marrow, obtained before or after starting hypomethylating agent treatment for myelodysplastic syndrome (not recorded which). In DNA, the CDR3 is TGTGCTAGCAGCTTAGACGCCACCGGGGAGCTGTTTTTT. Its translation: CASSLDATGELFF.